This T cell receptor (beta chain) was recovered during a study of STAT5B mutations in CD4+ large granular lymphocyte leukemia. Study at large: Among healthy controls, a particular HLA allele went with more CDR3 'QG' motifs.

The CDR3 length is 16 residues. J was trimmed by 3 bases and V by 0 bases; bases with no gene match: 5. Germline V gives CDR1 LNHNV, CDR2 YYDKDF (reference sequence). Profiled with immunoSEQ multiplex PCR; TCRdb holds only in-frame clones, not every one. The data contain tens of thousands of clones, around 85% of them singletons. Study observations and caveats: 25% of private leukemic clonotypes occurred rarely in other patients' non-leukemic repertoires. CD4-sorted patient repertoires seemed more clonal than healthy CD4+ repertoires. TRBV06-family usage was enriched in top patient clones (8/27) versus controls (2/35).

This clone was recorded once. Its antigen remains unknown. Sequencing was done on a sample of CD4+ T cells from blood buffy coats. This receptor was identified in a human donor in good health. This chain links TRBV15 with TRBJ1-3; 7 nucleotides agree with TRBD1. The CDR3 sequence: CATSREHQGGGNTIYF. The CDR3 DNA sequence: TGTGCCACCAGCAGAGAACATCAGGGGGGTGGAAACACCATATATTTT. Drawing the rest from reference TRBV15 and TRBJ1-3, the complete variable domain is DAMVIQNPRYQVTQFGKPVTLSCSQTLNHNVMYWYQQKSSQAPKLLFHYYDKDFNNEADTPDNFQSRRPNTSFCFLDIRSPGLGDTAMYLCATSREHQGGGNTIYFGEGSWLTVV.